A single sample is the source of the 8 T cell receptor beta chains below, sequenced in a study of blood T cell repertoires in COVID-19. Measured with immunoSEQ multiplex PCR; TCRdb has only the in-frame clones, and not every one. The data hold about 150,000 clones, with 60% to 80% observed a single time. The sequencing sample was made of peripheral blood. The source of these receptors is a man aged 45-60 years with active or convalescent COVID-19.

The J gene is TRBJ2-7, the V gene TRBV27, with 10 bases identical to TRBD2. The CDR3 covers 16 residues. CDR1 is MNHEY, CDR2 SMNVEV, per germline (reference sequence). Trimming removed 2 bases from V and 3 bases from J; junction bases left unmatched: 7. The CDR3 sequence: CASSLNRGLAVYEQYF. In DNA form, the CDR3 reads TGTGCCAGCAGTTTAAACAGAGGACTAGCGGTCTACGAGCAGTACTTC.

The chain joins TRBV3-1 (or the pseudogene TRBV3-2) to TRBJ2-5, with a weak D call TRBD1 (5 bases). Germline CDR1 is LGHDT and CDR2 is YNNKEL (reference sequence). This CDR3 spans 14 amino acids. Trimming took off 4 bases at V and 4 bases at J, with 13 bases between the two ends. CDR3 in DNA: TGTGCCAGCAGCCGCACGACAGAACTAGAGACCCAGTACTTC. This gives the protein CASSRTTELETQYF.

The chain is built from TRBV6-1 and TRBJ2-5; D is unclear. This CDR3 is 14 amino acids long. V shed 7 bases and J shed 1 base, with 13 bases lying between them. The germline V gene encodes CDR1 MNHNS and CDR2 SASEGT. The CDR3: CASTSNSVQETQYF. DNA for the CDR3: TGTGCCAGCACCTCAAACAGTGTCCAAGAGACCCAGTACTTC.

The chain is built from TRBV7-9 and TRBJ1-1; 7 positions agree with TRBD1. Germline V gives CDR1 SEHNR, CDR2 FQNEAQ (reference sequence). The CDR3 loop spans 15 amino acids. Unmatched junction bases numbered 11, after V lost 6 bases and J lost 4 bases. The CDR3 loop is CASSPQTGTATEAFF. The CDR3 DNA is TGTGCCAGCAGTCCCCAAACGGGGACAGCCACTGAAGCTTTCTTT.

The rearrangement joins TRBV3-1 (or the pseudogene TRBV3-2) to TRBJ2-7, with TRBD2 matching over 10 bases. With V trimmed by 10 bases and J by 3 bases, 6 bases remained unmatched. Germline values: CDR1 LGHDT, CDR2 YNNKEL (reference sequence). This CDR3 comprises 13 residues. DNA for the CDR3: TGTGCCACAGGGACTAGCGACCTCTACGAGCAGTACTTC. It yields the protein CATGTSDLYEQYF.

The genes are TRBV5-1 and TRBJ2-1; D remains unclear. The CDR3 consists of 13 residues. V gave up 0 bases and J gave up 10 bases, with 11 bases separating them. Looked up from germline, CDR1 is SGHRS and CDR2 is YFSETQ. The CDR3 DNA reads TGCGCCAGCAGCTTGGATAACTATGACGAGCAGTTCTTC. It yields the protein CASSLDNYDEQFF.

The rearrangement joins TRBV29-1 to TRBJ2-3; 8 nucleotides line up with TRBD2. The CDR3 covers 14 residues. Germline V lookup: CDR1 SQVTM, CDR2 ANQGSEA. V lost 4 bases to trimming and J lost 2 bases; unmatched junction nucleotides: 5. Written as DNA, the CDR3 is TGCAGCGTTGTAGCGGGACTGTCCACAGATACGCAGTATTTT. This sequence encodes CSVVAGLSTDTQYF.

The genes are TRBV27 and TRBJ1-1, with D perhaps TRBD1 (5 bases). The V end lost 0 bases, the J end lost 1 base, and 12 bases lay between the germline ends. The germline gives CDR1 MNHEY, CDR2 SMNVEV (reference sequence). There are 16 residues in the CDR3. CDR3 protein: CASSLSGTTGNTEAFF. CDR3 bases: TGTGCCAGCAGTTTATCTGGCACCACAGGGAACACTGAAGCTTTCTTT.